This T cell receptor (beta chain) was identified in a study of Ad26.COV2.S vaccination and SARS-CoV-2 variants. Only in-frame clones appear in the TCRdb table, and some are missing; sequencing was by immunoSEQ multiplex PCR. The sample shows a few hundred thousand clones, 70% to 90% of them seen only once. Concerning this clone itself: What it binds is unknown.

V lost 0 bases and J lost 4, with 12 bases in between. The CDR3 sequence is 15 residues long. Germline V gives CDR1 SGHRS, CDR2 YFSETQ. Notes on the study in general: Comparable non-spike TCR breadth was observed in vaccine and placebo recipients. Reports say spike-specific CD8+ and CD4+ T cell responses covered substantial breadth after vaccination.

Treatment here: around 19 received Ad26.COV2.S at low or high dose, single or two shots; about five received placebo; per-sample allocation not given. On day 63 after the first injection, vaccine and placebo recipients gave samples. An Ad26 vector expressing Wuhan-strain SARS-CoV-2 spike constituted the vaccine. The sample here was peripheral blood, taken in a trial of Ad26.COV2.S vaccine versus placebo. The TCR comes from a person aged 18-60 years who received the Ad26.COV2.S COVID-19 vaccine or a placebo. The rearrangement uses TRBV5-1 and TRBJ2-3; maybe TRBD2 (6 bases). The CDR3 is CASSLARRRADTQYF. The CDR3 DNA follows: TGCGCCAGCAGCTTGGCTAGGAGGAGGGCAGATACGCAGTATTTT.